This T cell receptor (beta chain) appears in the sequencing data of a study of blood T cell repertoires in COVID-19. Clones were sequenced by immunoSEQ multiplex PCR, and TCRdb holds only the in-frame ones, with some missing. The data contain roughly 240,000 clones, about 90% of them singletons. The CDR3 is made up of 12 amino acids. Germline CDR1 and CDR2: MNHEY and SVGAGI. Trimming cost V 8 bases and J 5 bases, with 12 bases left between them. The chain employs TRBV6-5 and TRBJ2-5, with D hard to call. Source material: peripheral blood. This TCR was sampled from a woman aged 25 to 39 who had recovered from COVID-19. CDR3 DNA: TGTGCCAGCGGTAATTGGCACGAGACCCAGTACTTC. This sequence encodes CASGNWHETQYF.